The rows below give T cell receptor beta chains drawn from one sample of a study of cytomegalovirus exposure and HLA in healthy donors. Sequencing used immunoSEQ multiplex PCR; TCRdb keeps in-frame clones, though not all of them. The clone table shows roughly 71,000 clones, with the ten largest holding about 5%. Sequencing used PBMCs. These receptors came from a woman aged 40 to 49 in good health and CMV-seropositive. The CDR3 runs from the conserved cysteine through the conserved F or W. The order of the fields is CDR3 length, J gene, D gene, V gene, CDR3 protein, CDR3 DNA. The D gene is left open where the match is weak.

14 TRBJ2-1 TRBD2 TRBV29-1 CSVEPRLADNEQFF TGCAGCGTTGAACCTAGACTAGCGGACAATGAGCAGTTCTTC
14 TRBJ1-1 . TRBV10-3 CAISETREAVEAFF TGTGCCATCAGCGAGACCAGGGAGGCGGTTGAAGCTTTCTTT
15 TRBJ2-3 TRBD2 TRBV18 CASSRSGRGPDTQYF TGTGCCAGCTCACGGAGCGGGAGGGGTCCAGATACGCAGTATTTT
17 TRBJ2-2 TRBD1 TRBV5-1 CASSLFYSGQGTGELFF TGCGCCAGCAGCTTATTTTACTCGGGACAGGGCACCGGGGAGCTGTTTTTT
13 TRBJ1-6 . TRBV7-6 CASARDLDSPLHF TGTGCCAGCGCCCGGGATTTGGACTCACCCCTCCACTTT
15 TRBJ2-2 . TRBV7-3 CASSLPTVSTGELFF TGTGCCAGCAGCTTGCCGACAGTGAGCACCGGGGAGCTGTTTTTT
15 TRBJ1-6 . TRBV2 CASSEPGGGNSPLHF TGTGCCAGCAGTGAACCCGGGGGGGGTAATTCACCCCTCCACTTT
13 TRBJ2-7 TRBD1 TRBV27 CASSSGTGYEQYF TGTGCCAGCAGCTCCGGGACAGGGTACGAGCAGTACTTC
15 TRBJ2-7 TRBD2 TRBV9 CASSASPAGDYEQYF TGTGCCAGCAGCGCCTCCCCAGCGGGGGACTACGAGCAGTACTTC
12 TRBJ2-1 . TRBV6-5 CASSIHGGVEFF TGTGCCAGCAGTATCCACGGAGGGGTAGAGTTCTTC
19 TRBJ2-7 TRBD1 TRBV7-9 CASSLVLRDRGKISYEQYF TGTGCCAGCAGCTTAGTCCTCCGGGACAGGGGGAAGATCTCCTACGAGCAGTACTTC